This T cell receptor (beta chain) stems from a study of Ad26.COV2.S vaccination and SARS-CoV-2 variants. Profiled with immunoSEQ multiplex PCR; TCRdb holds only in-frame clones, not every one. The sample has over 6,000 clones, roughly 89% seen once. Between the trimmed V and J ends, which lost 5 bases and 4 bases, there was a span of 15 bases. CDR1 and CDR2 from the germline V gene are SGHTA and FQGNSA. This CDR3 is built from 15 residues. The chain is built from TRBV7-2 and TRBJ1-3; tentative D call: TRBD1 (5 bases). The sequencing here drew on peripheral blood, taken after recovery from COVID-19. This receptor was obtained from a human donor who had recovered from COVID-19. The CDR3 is CASSQGIPGGNTIYF. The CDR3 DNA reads TGTGCCAGCAGCCAGGGAATCCCAGGAGGAAACACCATATATTTT.